These T cell receptor beta chains were read from a single sample in a study of T cells in Graves' hyperthyroidism and ophthalmopathy. TCRdb re-analysed the multiplex PCR reads in MiXCR, keeping a single row per CDR3 protein. Among hundreds of thousands of distinct CDR3 sequences listed, over 11% were seen once. The sequenced material came from blood. These receptors were taken from a woman aged 25 to 39 with Graves' hyperthyroidism that later progressed to Graves' ophthalmopathy. Both conserved end residues are part of each CDR3. A D gene is named only where the DNA matches it firmly. Only some rows state a clone size, as once, few, many or a class for expanded clones.

D	size	V	J	DNA	CDR3
TRBD1	few	TRBV6-1	TRBJ1-2	TGTGCCAGCAGTATCGGGACAGGGTACTATGGCTACACCTTC	CASSIGTGYYGYTF
.	many	TRBV12-3/TRBV12-4	TRBJ2-7	TGTGCCAGCAGTTTAAGTCTCCAAACCTACGAGCAGTACTTC	CASSLSLQTYEQYF
TRBD1	many	TRBV2	TRBJ1-5	TGTGCCAGCACTAAAGACAGGGATCAGCCCCAGCATTTT	CASTKDRDQPQHF
.	.	TRBV19	TRBJ2-6	TGTGCCAGTAAGGGGCCTGGGGCCAACGTCCTGACTTTC	CASKGPGANVLTF
.	many	TRBV11-2	TRBJ1-1	TGTGCCAGCAGCTTATTCCGGGGACCGACAGGTGAAGCTTTCTTT	CASSLFRGPTGEAFF
.	.	TRBV4-1	TRBJ2-1	TGCGCCAGCAGCCAAGCGGGACTCCCCGAGATGGATGAGCAGTTCTTC	CASSQAGLPEMDEQFF
.	few	TRBV29-1	TRBJ2-1	TGCAGCGTTGTTGAGGAGTACAATGAGCAGTTCTTC	CSVVEEYNEQFF
.	.	TRBV3-1	TRBJ1-1	TGTGCCAGCAACGATGGACAGCTCACACGGGAAGCTTTCTTT	CASNDGQLTREAFF
TRBD2	few	TRBV29-1	TRBJ2-7	TGCAGCGTTGGGGGAGGGCGCGGGTACGAGCAGTACTTC	CSVGGGRGYEQYF
.	.	TRBV12-3/TRBV12-4	TRBJ1-2	TGTGCCAGCAACACCTGGCTCGATGGCTACACCTTC	CASNTWLDGYTF
TRBD2	many	TRBV20-1	TRBJ2-1	TGCAGTGCTAGAGATCTAGCGGGAGTAAATGAGCAGTTCTTC	CSARDLAGVNEQFF
TRBD1	.	TRBV24-1	TRBJ2-1	TGTGCCACCAGTGTTCGTGGACAGGGGTCCAATGAGCAGTTCTTC	CATSVRGQGSNEQFF
.	.	TRBV4-1	TRBJ1-5	TGCGCCAGCAGCCAAGGGAGGAGTCAGCCCCAGCATTTT	CASSQGRSQPQHF
.	few	TRBV7-2	TRBJ1-3	TGTGCCAGCAGCTTAGCTCCGGGGCCTTATAACGGAAACACCATATATTTT	CASSLAPGPYNGNTIYF
.	many	TRBV20-1	TRBJ2-3	TGCAGTACCTCCTCGACAGATACGCAGTATTTT	CSTSSTDTQYF
TRBD2	many	TRBV20-1	TRBJ2-3	TGCAGTGCCCCGACTAGCGGGGTTACAGATACGCAGTATTTT	CSAPTSGVTDTQYF
.	.	TRBV6-2/TRBV6-3	TRBJ1-1	TGTGCCAGCAGTTGGGGGGAATCGGACACTGAAGCTTTCTTT	CASSWGESDTEAFF